The clone carrying this TCR beta chain is a singleton in its sample. Its antigen remains unknown. Method: immunoSEQ multiplex PCR; TCRdb's copy keeps in-frame clones and lacks some. The sample yields 75,000 to 95,000 clones, roughly 80% seen once. Germline CDR1 and CDR2: GTSNPN and SVGIG (reference sequence). Trimming removed 3 bases at V and 3 bases at J, with 5 bases between. This CDR3 comprises 12 residues. This sample stems from a study of T cells in localized non-small cell lung cancer. Study results and limitations: Peak T cell clonality was found in uninvolved adjacent lung, exceeding tumor. Heterogeneity within the tumor remains possible, as just one region underwent sequencing. Within adjacent lung there appeared a median roughly 60 of the top 100 tumor clones.

The sample consisted of PBMCs, taken before any cancer treatment. This receptor was obtained from a man between 40 and 70 years old with stage II squamous cell lung carcinoma. The chain carries TRBV30 and TRBJ2-2; no reliable D call. The CDR3 reads CAWRGYTGELFF. CDR3 DNA sequence: TGTGCCTGGAGAGGGTACACCGGGGAGCTGTTTTTT. The variable domain in full, completed from reference TRBV30 and TRBJ2-2, reads SQTIHQWPATLVQPVGSPLSLECTVEGTSNPNLYWYRQAAGRGLQLLFYSVGIGQISSEVPQNLSASRPQDRQFILSSKKLLLSDSGFYLCAWRGYTGELFFGEGSRLTVL.